One sample yielded the 15 T cell receptor beta chains listed below, sequenced in a study of shared clonotypes between healthy human individuals. Clones were read by immunoSEQ multiplex PCR, and TCRdb kept only the in-frame ones, dropping some. The table records 150,000 to 200,000 clones, about 93% of them present only once. Specimen: naive CD4+ T cells sorted from blood. Subset given: CD45RA+ positively selected. The receptors stem from a woman between 25 and 40 years old in good health.

The V and J genes are TRBV30 and TRBJ1-5; possible D gene TRBD1, 5 bases. The CDR3 consists of 14 residues. Germline CDR1 and CDR2: GTSNPN and SVGIG (reference sequence). Trimming left V 0 bases short and J 7 bases short, with 13 bases between. DNA for the CDR3: TGTGCCTGGAGTGTTCACGGGGGGAACCAGCCCCAGCATTTT. Encoded protein: CAWSVHGGNQPQHF.

The J gene is TRBJ1-4, the V gene TRBV20-1; D is uncertain. Trimming shortened V by 8 bases and J by 8 bases, and 12 bases separated the two germline ends. This CDR3 contains 11 residues. The germline V gene encodes CDR1 DFQATT and CDR2 SNEGSKA (reference sequence). Here the CDR3 reads CSCTRDEKLFF. The CDR3, as DNA: TGCAGTTGTACTAGAGACGAAAAACTGTTTTTT.

This rearrangement joins TRBV18 to TRBJ2-5, with 7 bases fitting TRBD1. Germline assignment: CDR1 KGHSH and CDR2 LQKENI. The V gene end was trimmed by 4 bases and the J gene end by 1 base; junction bases not matched to a gene: 3. The CDR3 is 14 amino acids. As DNA, the CDR3 is TGTGCCAGCTCACTGACAGGGTTCCAAGAGACCCAGTACTTC. Its protein is CASSLTGFQETQYF.

CDR3 DNA: TGTGCCAGCAAGAGTTCGGGCGGTCCTTTCACCGGGGAGCTGTTTTTT. Amino acids: CASKSSGGPFTGELFF. J is TRBJ2-2 and V is TRBV27; no definite D call. Trimming removed 7 bases at V and 4 bases at J, with 19 bases between. CDR3 size: 16 residues. Germline V gives CDR1 MNHEY, CDR2 SMNVEV (reference sequence).

The V gene is TRBV2, the J gene TRBJ2-3; maybe TRBD2 (6 bases). CDR3 length equals 14 residues. The V gene lost 10 bases and the J gene lost 1 base, with 15 bases spanning the gap. The V gene's germline CDR1 is SNHLY and CDR2 FYNNEI. CDR3 DNA sequence: TGTGCCACCCGGATGGGGGGAGGCACAGATACGCAGTATTTT. This encodes CATRMGGGTDTQYF. The full variable domain, in which reference TRBV2 and TRBJ2-3 provide the parts outside the CDR3, is EPEVTQTPSHQVTQMGQEVILRCVPISNHLYFYWYRQILGQKVEFLVSFYNNEISEKSEIFDDQFSVERPDGSNFTLKIRSTKLEDSAMYFCATRMGGGTDTQYFGPGTRLTVL.

The chain combines TRBV29-1 with TRBJ1-1; a weak D match, TRBD1 (6 bases). Between the trimmed V and J ends, which lost 6 bases and 6 bases, there was a span of 17 bases. The CDR3 extends over 13 amino acids. CDR1 and CDR2 (germline): SQVTM, ANQGSEA. The CDR3: CSVADSLVPEAFF. The DNA of the CDR3 is TGCAGCGTAGCGGACAGCCTAGTCCCTGAAGCTTTCTTT. The complete variable domain, with remaining parts taken from reference TRBV29-1 and TRBJ1-1, reads SAVISQKPSRDICQRGTSLTIQCQVDSQVTMMFWYRQQPGQSLTLIATANQGSEATYESGFVIDKFPISRPNLTFSTLTVSNMSPEDSSIYLCSVADSLVPEAFFGQGTRLTVV.

CDR3 sequence reads: CASSRTPGSNQPQHF. CDR3 DNA: TGTGCCAGCAGTCGGACTCCGGGATCCAATCAGCCCCAGCATTTT. The chain uses TRBV6-1 and TRBJ1-5; D gene ambiguous. Trimming cost V 5 bases and J 3 bases, with 14 bases left between them. Per germline, CDR1 MNHNS and CDR2 SASEGT. The length of the CDR3 is 15 residues.

The table lists this clone with a count of one. V gene TRBV30 combines with J gene TRBJ1-1; D might be TRBD1 (6 bases). CDR3 length: 12 residues. The ends were cut back, 0 bases at V and 10 bases at J, with 12 bases in the middle. Germline V CDR1 and CDR2: GTSNPN, SVGIG (reference sequence). The chain's CDR3 is CAWSVPRGRAFF. In DNA, the CDR3 is TGTGCCTGGAGTGTTCCCAGGGGACGAGCTTTCTTT.

The chain has TRBV5-1 and TRBJ1-6; tentatively, D is TRBD1 (6 bases). Trimming cost V 4 bases and J 7 bases, with 12 bases left between them. The CDR3 has 14 residues. CDR1 is SGHRS and CDR2 is YFSETQ in the germline V gene. CDR3 nucleotide sequence: TGCGCCAGCAGCCCTGGACAGTCGAATTCACCCCTCCACTTT. This gives the protein CASSPGQSNSPLHF.

The genes are TRBV4-2 and TRBJ1-5, with 7 bases identical to TRBD1. The germline V gene has CDR1 LGHNA and CDR2 YNFKEQ. J lost 0 bases, V lost 0 bases, and 2 bases had no gene match. This CDR3 has 16 amino acids. Here the CDR3 DNA reads TGTGCCAGCAGCCAAGATCAGGGGGATAGCAATCAGCCCCAGCATTTT. This gives the protein CASSQDQGDSNQPQHF.

The chain joins TRBV18 to TRBJ2-5; D uncertain. This CDR3 has 13 residues. The V and J ends lost 6 bases and 2 bases respectively, with 10 bases between them. Looked up from germline, CDR1 is KGHSH and CDR2 is LQKENI. The CDR3 bases are TGTGCCAGCTCGCCCCCTATGCAAGAGACCCAGTACTTC. This codes for CASSPPMQETQYF.

V gene TRBV7-8 combines with J gene TRBJ2-7; D gene uncertain. Germline CDR1 is SGHVS and CDR2 is FQNEAQ. This CDR3 contains 13 residues. Trimming stripped 7 bases from V and 7 bases from J, with 17 bases between. The DNA of the CDR3 is TGTGCCAGCACAAAACGGACCCCCCGAGAGCAGTACTTC. Protein product: CASTKRTPREQYF.

V is TRBV20-1 and J is TRBJ2-5, with D unresolved. There are 11 residues in the CDR3. Trimming left V 3 bases short and J 3 bases short, with 5 bases between. The germline CDR1 and CDR2 sequences are DFQATT and SNEGSKA (reference sequence). The CDR3 DNA reads TGCAGTGCTAGTCGAAAAGAGACCCAGTACTTC. Protein product: CSASRKETQYF.

This rearrangement joins TRBV19 to TRBJ2-7, with D hard to call. CDR3 length: 15 amino acids. CDR1 and CDR2 (germline): LNHDA, SQIVND (reference sequence). Trimming took off 3 bases at V and 1 base at J, with 13 bases between the two ends. CDR3 DNA: TGTGCCAGTAGTATGTGGGCAGAGTCTTCCTACGAGCAGTACTTC. It yields the protein CASSMWAESSYEQYF. Based on the CDR3 plus reference TRBV19 and TRBJ2-7, the full variable domain is DGGITQSPKYLFRKEGQNVTLSCEQNLNHDAMYWYRQDPGQGLRLIYYSQIVNDFQKGDIAEGYSVSREKKESFPLTVTSAQKNPTAFYLCASSMWAESSYEQYFGPGTRLTVT.

The V call is TRBV6-5, the J call TRBJ2-5, with D hard to call. The J call is doubtful: the DNA matches TRBJ2-7 better. This CDR3 comprises 14 residues. Per the germline V gene, CDR1 is MNHEY and CDR2 is SVGAGI. The CDR3 DNA follows: TGTGCCAGCAGTTACTACAGCACGCCCTACGAGCAGTACTTC. This encodes CASSYYSTPYEQYF.